The 31 T cell receptor beta chains presented below share a single source sample, sequenced in a study of T cell repertoires in cytomegalovirus infection. In TCRdb, the reads were re-called with MiXCR into one record per CDR3 protein. The sample shows about 530,000 distinct CDR3 sequences, more than 25% of them seen only once. Sequencing input: PBMCs. All receptors come from a human donor in good health (CMV status not recorded). Some clones in this sample may be carry-over from other donors' samples.

The chain combines TRBV29-1 with TRBJ2-1, with TRBD1 matching 9 bases. The trim removed 6 bases at V and 8 bases at J, leaving 11 bases unmatched. Germline V gives CDR1 SQVTM, CDR2 ANQGSEA. This CDR3 region has 14 residues. The CDR3 sequence: CSVRVQGALDEQFF. In nucleotides, the CDR3 is TGCAGCGTGAGGGTACAGGGGGCTCTCGATGAGCAGTTCTTC.

This rearrangement joins TRBV7-2 to TRBJ2-5; 7 nucleotides line up with TRBD2. The CDR3 has 13 amino acids. CDR1 is SGHTA, CDR2 FQGNSA, per germline. Germline trimming cut 4 bases from V and 6 bases from J; bases unmatched to any gene: 5. The CDR3 protein is CASSSTSVQTQYF. DNA of the CDR3: TGTGCCAGCAGCTCCACTAGCGTCCAGACCCAGTACTTC.

The V call is TRBV25-1, the J call TRBJ2-7; D remains ambiguous. Germline V gene lookup returns CDR1 MGHDK and CDR2 SYGVNS. This CDR3 has 11 residues. The V gene lost 8 bases and the J gene lost 5 bases, with 10 bases spanning the gap. The CDR3, as DNA: TGTGCCAGCTCGGTTCGCGACGAGCAGTACTTC. Translating gives CASSVRDEQYF.

This clonotype occurred many times. The chain combines TRBV7-2 with TRBJ2-3; tentative D call: TRBD2 (6 bases). Germline CDR1 reads SGHTA; CDR2 reads FQGNSA. The ends were cut back, 5 bases at V and 0 bases at J, with 9 bases in the middle. The CDR3 runs to 14 residues. The CDR3 DNA is TGTGCCAGCAGCGGGAGGAAGAGCACAGATACGCAGTATTTT. It translates to CASSGRKSTDTQYF.

The chain joins TRBV5-4 to TRBJ2-5; D unresolved. The length of the CDR3 is 14 residues. Germline-derived CDR1 and CDR2 are SGHNT and YYREEE (reference sequence). Trimming cost V 4 bases and J 3 bases, with 13 bases left between them. CDR3 region: CASSLNFEKETQYF. In nucleotides, the CDR3 is TGTGCCAGCAGCCTCAACTTTGAGAAAGAGACCCAGTACTTC.

In this sample, this clonotype turned up a few times. The chain recombines TRBV28 with TRBJ2-1; 8 nucleotides align to TRBD2. Germline V lookup: CDR1 MDHEN, CDR2 SYDVKM. CDR3 length equals 14 residues. V trimming: 6 bases; J trimming: 9 bases; junction bases outside the gene matches: 10. DNA of the CDR3: TGTGCCAGCAGCCTCAGCGGGAGCCTTGGTGAGCAGTTCTTC. It translates to CASSLSGSLGEQFF.

J is TRBJ2-7 and V is TRBV7-2; 11 nucleotides agree with TRBD2. V lost 1 base and J lost 2; bases outside the gene matches: 4. Germline CDR1 is SGHTA and CDR2 is FQGNSA. The CDR3 extends over 16 amino acids. CDR3 sequence reads: CASSLEGTSGPYEQYF. DNA for the CDR3: TGTGCCAGCAGCTTAGAAGGGACTAGCGGCCCCTACGAGCAGTACTTC.

This clonotype occurred a few times. The chain combines TRBV18 with TRBJ2-7; 10 bases map to TRBD2. CDR3 size: 18 residues. With 1 base clipped from V and 6 bases from J, the junction kept 15 bases outside the gene matches. Germline CDR1 KGHSH, CDR2 LQKENI. The CDR3 is CASSPLRVLAGDQSEQYF. The CDR3, as DNA: TGTGCCAGCTCACCACTCCGGGTCCTAGCGGGAGATCAGAGCGAGCAGTACTTC.

In its sample, this clonotype was seen many times. The chain has TRBV7-2 and TRBJ1-1; TRBD1 might be the D (6 bases). The germline V gene has CDR1 SGHTA and CDR2 FQGNSA. With 6 bases removed from V and 0 bases from J, the gap between germline ends came to 14 bases. The CDR3 totals 15 residues. CDR3 bases: TGTGCCAGCAGAATGGACAGAAGGATGAACACTGAAGCTTTCTTT. Translating it yields CASRMDRRMNTEAFF.

This clonotype was observed a handful of times. V is TRBV7-2 and J is TRBJ2-1, with TRBD2 identical over 8 bases. Germline values: CDR1 SGHTA, CDR2 FQGNSA. J gave up 9 bases and V 4 bases, and 14 bases lay outside the gene matches. This CDR3 is 16 amino acids long. The CDR3 sequence: CASSSSGTSGSSEQFF. The DNA for the CDR3 is TGTGCCAGCAGCTCCTCCGGGACTAGTGGGTCAAGTGAGCAGTTCTTC.

This clonotype has a handful of counts. The chain uses TRBV7-2 and TRBJ2-1, with 9 bases that match TRBD1. Germline CDR1 is SGHTA and CDR2 is FQGNSA. The CDR3 runs to 13 residues. V shed 5 bases and J 6 bases; nucleotides not matched to a gene: 2. For the CDR3, the DNA is TGTGCCAGCAGCCGGGACAGGGCCAATGAGCAGTTCTTC. Residues: CASSRDRANEQFF.

This clonotype has more than one count but fewer than ten. The genes are TRBV7-6 and TRBJ2-7; 7 positions agree with TRBD2. The length of the CDR3 is 17 residues. Germline assignment: CDR1 SGHVS and CDR2 FNYEAQ. V lost 1 base, J lost 1 base, and 10 bases stayed unmatched. This CDR3 reads CASSLVPQTSASYEQYF. In DNA form, the CDR3 reads TGTGCCAGCAGCTTAGTCCCTCAAACTAGCGCTTCCTACGAGCAGTACTTC.

This clonotype was observed at least ten times. The chain couples TRBV7-2 to TRBJ2-3, with 8 nucleotides matching TRBD2. Germline CDR1 is SGHTA and CDR2 is FQGNSA. CDR3 length: 17 amino acids. With V trimmed by 4 bases and J by 0 bases, 9 bases remained unmatched. The CDR3 loop reads CASSSLAGTSSTDTQYF. CDR3 bases: TGTGCCAGCAGCTCTTTAGCGGGAACCTCTAGCACAGATACGCAGTATTTT.

This clonotype showed up just a few times. The chain links TRBV7-8 to TRBJ1-4; 9 bases fit TRBD1. Germline values: CDR1 SGHVS, CDR2 FQNEAQ. The V segment lost 6 bases and the J segment 8 bases; nucleotides outside the gene matches: 4. The CDR3 runs to 13 residues. The CDR3 region has the DNA TGTGCCAGCAGTCGGGACAGGGACGAAAAACTGTTTTTT. This gives the protein CASSRDRDEKLFF. The full variable domain, its missing parts supplied by reference TRBV7-8 and TRBJ1-4, is GAGVSQSPRYKVAKRGQDVALRCDPISGHVSLFWYQQALGQGPEFLTYFQNEAQLDKSGLPSDRFFAERPEGSVSTLKIQRTQQEDSAVYLCASSRDRDEKLFFGSGTQLSVL.

This clonotype was seen a handful of times. The chain has TRBV25-1 and TRBJ1-5; D possibly corresponds to TRBD1 (6 bases). With 3 bases removed from V and 6 bases from J, the gap between germline ends came to 15 bases. Germline V gives CDR1 MGHDK, CDR2 SYGVNS. This CDR3 has 15 residues. Here the CDR3 reads CASSEAGKGGQPQHF. Here the CDR3 DNA reads TGTGCCAGCAGTGAGGCAGGGAAGGGGGGTCAGCCCCAGCATTTT.

This clonotype occurred a few times. This chain uses TRBV6-1 with TRBJ2-3; 10 bases agree with TRBD2. The CDR3 consists of 18 residues. The germline CDR1 and CDR2 sequences are MNHNS and SASEGT. The ends lost 5 bases at V and 4 bases at J; junction bases unmatched: 15. In DNA, the CDR3 is TGTGCCAGCAGTCTTGATCCAGGGCTAGCGGGAGTCCCAGATACGCAGTATTTT. Its translation is CASSLDPGLAGVPDTQYF.

For this clonotype: Given a much more abundant clone one base away, this may be a read error. J is TRBJ2-7 and V is TRBV6-2 or TRBV6-3, with TRBD1 matching over 7 bases. After removal of 8 bases from V and 6 bases from J, the junction contained 7 bases not matched to a gene. Per the germline V gene, CDR1 is MNHEY and CDR2 is SVGEGT. This CDR3 is built from 12 residues. This CDR3 is CASGPTGVEQYF. The CDR3 DNA sequence: TGTGCCAGCGGCCCTACAGGGGTCGAGCAGTACTTC.

The CDR3 region has the DNA TGTGCCAGCAGCCCGGGACTCCTTTTTGAGCAGTTCTTC. Translation gives CASSPGLLFEQFF. This sequence joins TRBV28 and TRBJ2-1; perhaps TRBD2 as D (6 bases). CDR3 size: 13 residues. CDR1 is MDHEN and CDR2 is SYDVKM in the germline V gene. V lost 6 bases and J lost 9, with 15 bases in between.

This clonotype showed up just a few times. The J gene is TRBJ2-5, the V gene TRBV12-3 or TRBV12-4; D is perhaps TRBD2 (6 bases). The CDR3 covers 13 residues. The germline V and J ends were trimmed by 4 bases and 5 bases, with 11 bases remaining between them. The CDR3 DNA sequence: TGTGCCAGCAGTTCCAGGGAGGTTGAGACCCAGTACTTC. Protein sequence: CASSSREVETQYF.

The CDR3 sequence is CASSRGAINEQFF. The CDR3 DNA reads TGTGCCAGCTCCCGGGGCGCGATCAATGAGCAGTTCTTC. The chain has TRBV18 and TRBJ2-1; either TRBD1 or TRBD2 may supply D (5 bases each). Trimming stripped 6 bases from V and 6 bases from J, with 12 bases between. CDR1 is KGHSH, CDR2 LQKENI, per germline. CDR3 length equals 13 residues.

This clonotype has only a few counts. This rearrangement joins TRBV11-1 to TRBJ2-7; D is possibly TRBD1 (6 bases). This CDR3 region has 15 residues. CDR1 and CDR2 (germline): SGHAT, FQDESV (reference sequence). V lost 4 bases to trimming and J lost 3 bases, with 16 bases between them. CDR3 protein: CASSSSGHPIYEQYF. The CDR3 nucleotides read TGTGCCAGCAGCTCTTCGGGACACCCTATCTACGAGCAGTACTTC.

A few counts support this clonotype. V is TRBV7-8 and J is TRBJ1-3, with 11 nucleotides matching TRBD1. The CDR3 has 16 residues. J was trimmed by 0 bases and V by 7 bases; bases with no gene match: 5. Looked up from germline, CDR1 is SGHVS and CDR2 is FQNEAQ. The CDR3 sequence is CASMDRGPDSGNTIYF. CDR3 DNA: TGTGCCAGCATGGACAGGGGGCCGGACTCTGGAAACACCATATATTTT. Together with reference TRBV7-8 and TRBJ1-3, the CDR3 gives the full variable domain: GAGVSQSPRYKVAKRGQDVALRCDPISGHVSLFWYQQALGQGPEFLTYFQNEAQLDKSGLPSDRFFAERPEGSVSTLKIQRTQQEDSAVYLCASMDRGPDSGNTIYFGEGSWLTVV.

This clonotype was seen many times. The genes are TRBV7-9 and TRBJ2-6, with D hard to call. CDR3 size: 19 residues. Trimming took 2 bases from V and 0 from J, leaving 17 bases between them. The V gene's germline CDR1 is SEHNR and CDR2 FQNEAQ (reference sequence). CDR3 DNA: TGTGCCAGCAGCTTATGGGCCAGTCCTACGTCCTCTGGGGCCAACGTCCTGACTTTC. Encoded protein: CASSLWASPTSSGANVLTF.

The table lists this clonotype with a few counts. This chain links TRBV20-1 with TRBJ2-7; 7 positions match TRBD2. J lost 3 bases, V lost 1 base, and 3 bases had no gene match. The germline gives CDR1 DFQATT, CDR2 SNEGSKA (reference sequence). The CDR3 is 13 amino acids. CDR3: CSARVLAGYEQYF. The DNA for the CDR3 is TGCAGTGCTAGAGTTTTAGCGGGCTACGAGCAGTACTTC.

This clonotype has more than one count but fewer than ten. The genes are TRBV18 and TRBJ1-2, with no clear D. In germline, CDR1 is KGHSH, CDR2 LQKENI. V was trimmed by 3 bases and J by 3 bases, leaving 8 bases between them. This CDR3 has 13 amino acids. Here the CDR3 DNA reads TGTGCCAGCTCACCGGCCCCGGACTATGGCTACACCTTC. Its protein is CASSPAPDYGYTF.

The chain links TRBV28 to TRBJ2-3; D unresolved. CDR3 length: 14 residues. The V end was cut by 3 bases, the J end by 5 bases, with 12 bases between. Germline CDR1 is MDHEN and CDR2 is SYDVKM. The CDR3 DNA follows: TGTGCCAGCAGTTTGGAACCCTCGTTAGATACGCAGTATTTT. It translates to CASSLEPSLDTQYF. The full variable domain, with the rest looked up from reference TRBV28 and TRBJ2-3, is DVKVTQSSRYLVKRTGEKVFLECVQDMDHENMFWYRQDPGLGLRLIYFSYDVKMKEKGDIPEGYSVSREKKERFSLILESASTNQTSMYLCASSLEPSLDTQYFGPGTRLTVL.

The chain recombines TRBV29-1 with TRBJ1-3; the D is unclear. Looked up from germline, CDR1 is SQVTM and CDR2 is ANQGSEA. The CDR3 spans 13 residues. Trimming stripped 2 bases from V and 1 base from J, with 6 bases between. CDR3 bases: TGCAGCGTTGAACTAGGGTCTGGAAACACCATATATTTT. It is translated as CSVELGSGNTIYF.

This clonotype was counted only a few times. J is TRBJ2-2 and V is TRBV15; D possibly corresponds to TRBD1 (6 bases). This CDR3 spans 14 amino acids. Germline V lookup: CDR1 LNHNV, CDR2 YYDKDF (reference sequence). Trimming removed 3 bases from V and 4 bases from J, with 9 bases in between. The CDR3 bases are TGTGCCACCAGCAGGCAGGGGACCACCGGGGAGCTGTTTTTT. As protein: CATSRQGTTGELFF.

The chain couples TRBV5-4 to TRBJ2-3, with 7 bases aligning to TRBD2. V lost 0 bases and J lost 3; bases outside the gene matches: 10. This CDR3 is 17 amino acids long. Germline CDR1 is SGHNT and CDR2 is YYREEE (reference sequence). The CDR3 DNA reads as TGTGCCAGCAGCTTGGAGTCTAGCGGAACCCAAACAGATACGCAGTATTTT. This translates into CASSLESSGTQTDTQYF. Based on the CDR3 plus reference TRBV5-4 and TRBJ2-3, the full variable domain is ETGVTQSPTHLIKTRGQQVTLRCSSQSGHNTVSWYQQALGQGPQFIFQYYREEENGRGNFPPRFSGLQFPNYSSELNVNALELDDSALYLCASSLESSGTQTDTQYFGPGTRLTVL.

The chain has TRBV20-1 and TRBJ1-1, with TRBD1 matching over 10 bases. The CDR3 is made up of 15 amino acids. CDR1 and CDR2 (germline): DFQATT, SNEGSKA (reference sequence). Trimming removed 0 bases from V and 5 bases from J; junction bases left unmatched: 6. The CDR3 nucleotides are TGCAGTGCTAGAGATAGACAGGGGGCGAGTACTGAAGCTTTCTTT. It codes for CSARDRQGASTEAFF.

This clonotype was counted only a few times. The chain recombines TRBV24-1 with TRBJ2-3, with D maybe TRBD1 (5 bases). CDR3 size: 16 residues. CDR1 is KGHDR and CDR2 is SFDVKD in the germline V gene. V gave up 1 base and J gave up 1 base, with 11 bases separating them. CDR3 residues: CATSDFSRVGTDTQYF. As DNA, the CDR3 is TGTGCCACCAGTGATTTCTCCAGGGTTGGCACAGATACGCAGTATTTT.